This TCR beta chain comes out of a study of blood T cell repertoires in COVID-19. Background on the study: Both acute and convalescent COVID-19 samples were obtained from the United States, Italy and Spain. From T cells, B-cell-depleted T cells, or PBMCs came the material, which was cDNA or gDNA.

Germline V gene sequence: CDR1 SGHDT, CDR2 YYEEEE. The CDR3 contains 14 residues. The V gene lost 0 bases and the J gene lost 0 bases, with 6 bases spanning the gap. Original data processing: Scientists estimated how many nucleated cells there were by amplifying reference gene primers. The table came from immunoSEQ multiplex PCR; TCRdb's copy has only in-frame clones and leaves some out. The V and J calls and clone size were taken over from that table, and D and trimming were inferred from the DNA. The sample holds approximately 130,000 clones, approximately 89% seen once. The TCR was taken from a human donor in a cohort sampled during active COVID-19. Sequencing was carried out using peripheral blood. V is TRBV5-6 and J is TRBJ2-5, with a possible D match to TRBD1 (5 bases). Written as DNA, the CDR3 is TGTGCCAGCAGCTTGGTAGGGGACCAAGAGACCCAGTACTTC. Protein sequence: CASSLVGDQETQYF.